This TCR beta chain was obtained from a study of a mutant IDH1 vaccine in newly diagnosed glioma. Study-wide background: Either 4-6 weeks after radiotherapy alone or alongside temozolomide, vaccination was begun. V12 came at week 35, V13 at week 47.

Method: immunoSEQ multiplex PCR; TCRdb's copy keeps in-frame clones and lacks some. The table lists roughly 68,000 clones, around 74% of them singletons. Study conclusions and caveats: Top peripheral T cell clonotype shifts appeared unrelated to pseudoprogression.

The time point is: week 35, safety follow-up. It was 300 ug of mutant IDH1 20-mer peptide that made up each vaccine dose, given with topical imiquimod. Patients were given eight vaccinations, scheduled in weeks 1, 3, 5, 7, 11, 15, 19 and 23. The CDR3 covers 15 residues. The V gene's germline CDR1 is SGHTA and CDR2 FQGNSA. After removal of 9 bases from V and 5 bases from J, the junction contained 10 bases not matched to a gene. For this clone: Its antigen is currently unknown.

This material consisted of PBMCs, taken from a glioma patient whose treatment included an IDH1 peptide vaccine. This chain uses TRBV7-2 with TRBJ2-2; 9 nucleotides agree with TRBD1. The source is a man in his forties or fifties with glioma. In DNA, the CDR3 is TGTGCCAGTACCGGACAGGGGCGGCGGACCGGGGAGCTGTTTTTT. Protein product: CASTGQGRRTGELFF.